This is a list of T cell receptor beta chains from one sample in a study of blood T cell repertoires in COVID-19. Sequencing was performed with immunoSEQ multiplex PCR; in TCRdb, only in-frame clones are kept and a portion is missing. In the table there are some 230,000 clones, about 85% of which are singletons. Specimen: peripheral blood. The receptor set was obtained from a man aged 35 to 55 with acute or convalescent COVID-19. CDR3s include the opening cysteine and the closing phenylalanine or tryptophan. Each record gives: J gene, V gene, D gene, clone size, CDR3 protein, CDR3 DNA. The D gene is left open where the match is weak. Only part of the rows carry a size: once, few, many, or a class if the clone is expanded.

j_call: TRBJ2-3
v_call: TRBV5-5
d_call: -
clone_size: -
cdr3_aa: CASSFWETGVDTQYF
cdr3_nt: TGTGCCAGCAGCTTCTGGGAAACAGGCGTTGATACGCAGTATTTT

j_call: TRBJ2-7
v_call: TRBV7-9
d_call: -
clone_size: -
cdr3_aa: CASSLSGYEQYF
cdr3_nt: TGTGCCAGCAGCTTGTCCGGCTACGAGCAGTACTTC

j_call: TRBJ1-6
v_call: TRBV6-5
d_call: TRBD1
clone_size: -
cdr3_aa: CASSSRQGGSPLHF
cdr3_nt: TGTGCCAGCAGTTCCCGACAGGGCGGTTCACCCCTCCACTTT

j_call: TRBJ1-1
v_call: TRBV19
d_call: -
clone_size: few
cdr3_aa: CASSMYRNTEAFF
cdr3_nt: TGTGCCAGTAGTATGTATAGAAACACTGAAGCTTTCTTT

j_call: TRBJ1-4
v_call: TRBV29-1
d_call: -
clone_size: -
cdr3_aa: CSVWGHEKLFF
cdr3_nt: TGCAGCGTCTGGGGGCATGAAAAACTGTTTTTT

j_call: TRBJ1-1
v_call: TRBV18
d_call: TRBD1
clone_size: -
cdr3_aa: CASSPGQGTEAFF
cdr3_nt: TGTGCCAGCTCACCCGGACAGGGCACTGAAGCTTTCTTT

j_call: TRBJ1-1
v_call: TRBV25-1
d_call: -
clone_size: -
cdr3_aa: CASSQQENTEAFF
cdr3_nt: TGTGCCAGCAGTCAACAGGAGAACACTGAAGCTTTCTTT

j_call: TRBJ1-1
v_call: TRBV5-1
d_call: -
clone_size: -
cdr3_aa: CASSLSTLNTEAFF
cdr3_nt: TGCGCCAGCAGCTTGAGTACATTGAACACTGAAGCTTTCTTT

j_call: TRBJ2-7
v_call: TRBV30
d_call: -
clone_size: -
cdr3_aa: CAWRRGTYYEQYF
cdr3_nt: TGTGCCTGGAGGAGAGGCACGTACTACGAGCAGTACTTC

j_call: TRBJ2-3
v_call: TRBV7-3
d_call: -
clone_size: -
cdr3_aa: CASSLMREPSSTDTQYF
cdr3_nt: TGTGCCAGCAGCTTAATGAGGGAACCCTCTAGCACAGATACGCAGTATTTT

j_call: TRBJ2-6
v_call: TRBV6-2/TRBV6-3
d_call: -
clone_size: -
cdr3_aa: CASSGGGQDSGANVLTF
cdr3_nt: TGTGCCAGCAGCGGGGGGGGACAGGACTCTGGGGCCAACGTCCTGACTTTC

j_call: TRBJ1-1
v_call: TRBV24-1
d_call: -
clone_size: -
cdr3_aa: CATSPTGTEAFF
cdr3_nt: TGTGCCACCAGTCCCACCGGCACTGAAGCTTTCTTT

j_call: TRBJ2-1
v_call: TRBV12-5
d_call: TRBD1
clone_size: -
cdr3_aa: CASGAQDRDINNEQFF
cdr3_nt: TGTGCTAGTGGTGCTCAGGACAGGGATATCAACAATGAGCAGTTCTTC

j_call: TRBJ1-4
v_call: TRBV7-9
d_call: TRBD1
clone_size: -
cdr3_aa: CASSLASGTVPEKLFF
cdr3_nt: TGTGCCAGCAGCTTAGCTTCCGGGACAGTGCCTGAAAAACTGTTTTTT

j_call: TRBJ1-1
v_call: TRBV18
d_call: -
clone_size: few
cdr3_aa: CASSIREGTNLNTEAFF
cdr3_nt: TGTGCCAGCTCAATTCGTGAAGGGACAAACTTGAACACTGAAGCTTTCTTT

j_call: TRBJ2-7
v_call: TRBV18
d_call: -
clone_size: once
cdr3_aa: CASSPQSSQGSYEQYF
cdr3_nt: TGTGCCAGCTCACCCCAATCCTCACAGGGTTCCTACGAGCAGTACTTC

j_call: TRBJ1-5
v_call: TRBV18
d_call: -
clone_size: -
cdr3_aa: CASSPGQNQPQHF
cdr3_nt: TGTGCCAGCTCCCCCGGACAGAATCAGCCCCAGCATTTT

j_call: TRBJ1-5
v_call: TRBV19
d_call: TRBD1
clone_size: -
cdr3_aa: CASSGDRNQPQHF
cdr3_nt: TGTGCCAGTAGCGGGGACAGAAATCAGCCCCAGCATTTT

j_call: TRBJ1-3
v_call: TRBV12-3/TRBV12-4
d_call: -
clone_size: few
cdr3_aa: CASTGNSGNTIYF
cdr3_nt: TGTGCCAGTACAGGGAACTCTGGAAACACCATATATTTT

j_call: TRBJ1-2
v_call: TRBV4-1
d_call: -
clone_size: -
cdr3_aa: CASSQDLLGSYGYTF
cdr3_nt: TGCGCCAGCAGCCAAGATCTCCTAGGATCCTACGGCTACACCTTC

j_call: TRBJ1-6
v_call: TRBV4-2
d_call: -
clone_size: -
cdr3_aa: CASSQDLHSSPRVYNSPLHF
cdr3_nt: TGTGCCAGCAGCCAAGATCTTCACAGCTCTCCCAGGGTTTATAATTCACCCCTCCACTTT

j_call: TRBJ2-7
v_call: TRBV30
d_call: TRBD1
clone_size: -
cdr3_aa: CAQSHAGTGYYEQYF
cdr3_nt: TGTGCCCAAAGTCACGCCGGGACAGGTTACTACGAGCAGTACTTC

j_call: TRBJ1-5
v_call: TRBV19
d_call: -
clone_size: once
cdr3_aa: CASTGSNQPQHF
cdr3_nt: TGTGCCAGTACAGGGAGCAATCAGCCCCAGCATTTT

j_call: TRBJ2-2
v_call: TRBV5-1
d_call: TRBD2
clone_size: -
cdr3_aa: CASRLAGITGELFF
cdr3_nt: TGCGCCAGCAGACTAGCGGGAATCACCGGGGAGCTGTTTTTT

j_call: TRBJ1-2
v_call: TRBV19
d_call: -
clone_size: few
cdr3_aa: CASKRAEDYGYTF
cdr3_nt: TGTGCCAGTAAGCGGGCGGAGGACTATGGCTACACCTTC

j_call: TRBJ2-5
v_call: TRBV7-8
d_call: TRBD1
clone_size: -
cdr3_aa: CASSSRQGTETQYF
cdr3_nt: TGTGCCAGCAGCTCAAGACAGGGGACGGAGACCCAGTACTTC

j_call: TRBJ1-1
v_call: TRBV30
d_call: -
clone_size: -
cdr3_aa: CAWRAPSSGAFF
cdr3_nt: TGTGCCTGGAGGGCACCCTCTTCCGGGGCTTTCTTT

j_call: TRBJ2-5
v_call: TRBV18
d_call: -
clone_size: -
cdr3_aa: CASSTDNQETQYF
cdr3_nt: TGTGCCAGCTCAACAGACAACCAAGAGACCCAGTACTTC

j_call: TRBJ2-7
v_call: TRBV15
d_call: -
clone_size: once
cdr3_aa: CATSRDRSQAGVGVEQYF
cdr3_nt: TGTGCCACCAGCAGAGATCGTAGTCAGGCAGGGGTGGGAGTCGAGCAGTACTTC

j_call: TRBJ2-1
v_call: TRBV15
d_call: TRBD2
clone_size: -
cdr3_aa: CATSSGGAGNEQFF
cdr3_nt: TGTGCCACCAGCAGCGGGGGGGCCGGCAATGAGCAGTTCTTC

j_call: TRBJ2-7
v_call: TRBV18
d_call: TRBD2
clone_size: once
cdr3_aa: CASSPPRRGAGNEQYF
cdr3_nt: TGTGCCAGCTCACCACCGAGGCGGGGGGCAGGCAACGAGCAGTACTTC

j_call: TRBJ2-3
v_call: TRBV29-1
d_call: TRBD2
clone_size: once
cdr3_aa: CSALGLGTQYF
cdr3_nt: TGCAGCGCTTTGGGACTAGGTACGCAGTATTTT

j_call: TRBJ2-3
v_call: TRBV29-1
d_call: TRBD1
clone_size: -
cdr3_aa: CSVGGQSGGADTQYF
cdr3_nt: TGCAGCGTTGGTGGTCAGTCAGGGGGCGCAGATACGCAGTATTTT

j_call: TRBJ2-7
v_call: TRBV28
d_call: TRBD1
clone_size: -
cdr3_aa: CASSYPGTGPYEQYF
cdr3_nt: TGTGCCAGCAGTTACCCCGGGACAGGTCCCTACGAGCAGTACTTC

j_call: TRBJ1-2
v_call: TRBV27
d_call: -
clone_size: -
cdr3_aa: CASSLGGSPRYGYTF
cdr3_nt: TGTGCCAGCAGTTTAGGTGGGAGCCCTCGCTATGGCTACACCTTC

j_call: TRBJ1-1
v_call: TRBV30
d_call: TRBD1
clone_size: -
cdr3_aa: CAWRVPDRDTEAFF
cdr3_nt: TGTGCCTGGAGGGTGCCGGACAGGGATACTGAAGCTTTCTTT

j_call: TRBJ2-7
v_call: TRBV6-2/TRBV6-3
d_call: -
clone_size: -
cdr3_aa: CASSDGLSYEQYF
cdr3_nt: TGTGCCAGCAGTGATGGACTATCCTACGAGCAGTACTTC

j_call: TRBJ1-1
v_call: TRBV6-5
d_call: -
clone_size: -
cdr3_aa: CASSYYRSLNTEAFF
cdr3_nt: TGTGCCAGCAGTTATTATAGGAGCCTGAACACTGAAGCTTTCTTT

j_call: TRBJ1-1
v_call: TRBV7-9
d_call: -
clone_size: few
cdr3_aa: CASSLVQGFSTEAFF
cdr3_nt: TGTGCCAGCAGCTTAGTACAGGGTTTCAGCACTGAAGCTTTCTTT

j_call: TRBJ1-1
v_call: TRBV29-1
d_call: -
clone_size: -
cdr3_aa: CSAGRENTEAFF
cdr3_nt: TGCAGCGCCGGACGGGAGAACACTGAAGCTTTCTTT

j_call: TRBJ2-7
v_call: TRBV29-1
d_call: TRBD1
clone_size: -
cdr3_aa: CSVSTGDGGEQYF
cdr3_nt: TGCAGCGTTTCAACAGGGGATGGAGGTGAGCAGTACTTC

j_call: TRBJ2-7
v_call: TRBV5-1
d_call: -
clone_size: -
cdr3_aa: CASSLAPSYEQYF
cdr3_nt: TGCGCCAGCAGCTTGGCCCCTAGCTACGAGCAGTACTTC

j_call: TRBJ1-6
v_call: TRBV14
d_call: -
clone_size: -
cdr3_aa: CASSPESQGRNSPLHF
cdr3_nt: TGTGCCAGCAGCCCAGAGTCACAGGGTCGGAATTCACCCCTCCACTTT

j_call: TRBJ2-2
v_call: TRBV12-3/TRBV12-4
d_call: -
clone_size: once
cdr3_aa: CASSSRQSGELFF
cdr3_nt: TGTGCCAGCAGTTCTAGACAGAGTGGGGAGCTGTTTTTT

j_call: TRBJ1-2
v_call: TRBV7-2
d_call: TRBD1
clone_size: -
cdr3_aa: CASSLGQGNGYTF
cdr3_nt: TGTGCCAGCAGCTTGGGACAGGGAAATGGCTACACCTTC

j_call: TRBJ1-6
v_call: TRBV4-3
d_call: -
clone_size: -
cdr3_aa: CASSQEADSPLHF
cdr3_nt: TGCGCCAGCAGCCAAGAGGCGGATTCACCCCTCCACTTT

j_call: TRBJ1-1
v_call: TRBV7-9
d_call: -
clone_size: -
cdr3_aa: CASSFLRENTEAFF
cdr3_nt: TGTGCCAGCAGCTTCCTTCGAGAGAACACTGAAGCTTTCTTT

j_call: TRBJ1-3
v_call: TRBV6-5
d_call: -
clone_size: -
cdr3_aa: CASSYSRLSGNTIYF
cdr3_nt: TGTGCCAGCAGTTACTCGAGGCTGTCTGGAAACACCATATATTTT

j_call: TRBJ2-2
v_call: TRBV24-1
d_call: -
clone_size: -
cdr3_aa: CATSAGSNTGELFF
cdr3_nt: TGTGCCACCAGTGCAGGGTCGAACACCGGGGAGCTGTTTTTT

j_call: TRBJ1-1
v_call: TRBV21-1
d_call: -
clone_size: -
cdr3_aa: CASSALLATKRGYTEAFF
cdr3_nt: TGTGCCAGCAGCGCCCTCCTGGCGACAAAAAGGGGGTACACTGAAGCTTTCTTT

j_call: TRBJ1-2
v_call: TRBV3-1/TRBV3-2
d_call: TRBD1
clone_size: -
cdr3_aa: CASSFRDSGGYGYTF
cdr3_nt: TGTGCCAGCAGCTTCCGGGACAGCGGCGGCTATGGCTACACCTTC

j_call: TRBJ2-5
v_call: TRBV2
d_call: -
clone_size: -
cdr3_aa: CASSEIKPPRETQYF
cdr3_nt: TGTGCCAGCAGTGAAATTAAACCCCCGAGAGAGACCCAGTACTTC

j_call: TRBJ1-3
v_call: TRBV9
d_call: -
clone_size: -
cdr3_aa: CASSDRGSTGNTIYF
cdr3_nt: TGTGCCAGCAGCGATCGGGGAAGTACTGGAAACACCATATATTTT

j_call: TRBJ2-1
v_call: TRBV10-1
d_call: -
clone_size: -
cdr3_aa: CASSSTGGRNEQFF
cdr3_nt: TGCGCCAGCAGTTCGACGGGGGGCCGCAATGAGCAGTTCTTC

j_call: TRBJ1-2
v_call: TRBV19
d_call: TRBD1
clone_size: -
cdr3_aa: CASNRDREGYTF
cdr3_nt: TGTGCCAGTAACCGGGACAGGGAAGGCTACACCTTC

j_call: TRBJ2-2
v_call: TRBV7-9
d_call: -
clone_size: -
cdr3_aa: CASSFGQGGNGELFF
cdr3_nt: TGTGCCAGCAGCTTCGGTCAGGGAGGTAATGGGGAGCTGTTTTTT

j_call: TRBJ2-3
v_call: TRBV19
d_call: TRBD2
clone_size: -
cdr3_aa: CASSIAGAISTDTQYF
cdr3_nt: TGTGCCAGTTCAATAGCGGGGGCTATTAGCACAGATACGCAGTATTTT

j_call: TRBJ1-6
v_call: TRBV30
d_call: -
clone_size: -
cdr3_aa: CAWGTGAHSPLHF
cdr3_nt: TGTGCCTGGGGGACGGGAGCCCATTCACCCCTCCACTTT

j_call: TRBJ1-4
v_call: TRBV28
d_call: -
clone_size: -
cdr3_aa: CASSSDWYATNEKLFF
cdr3_nt: TGTGCCAGCAGCTCGGACTGGTACGCAACTAATGAAAAACTGTTTTTT